The clone carrying this TCR beta chain was observed once. This specimen belongs to a study of control samples from healthy donors and cancer patients. Germline V CDR1 and CDR2: SGHAT, FQNNGV. Trimming took 0 bases from V and 2 from J, leaving 16 bases between them. This CDR3 comprises 17 residues. The data were produced by immunoSEQ multiplex PCR, yet TCRdb's version contains in-frame clones alone and is incomplete. The sample consists of around 95,000 clones, less than 90% of them appearing once. The sequencing sample was made of blood. This chain uses TRBV11-2 with TRBJ2-5; a weak D match, TRBD2 (6 bases). The TCR originated in a woman aged 45 to 65 in good health. The CDR3 DNA is TGTGCCAGCAGCTTAGACCACAGACTAGTAGGACAAGAGACCCAGTACTTC. Encoded protein: CASSLDHRLVGQETQYF.